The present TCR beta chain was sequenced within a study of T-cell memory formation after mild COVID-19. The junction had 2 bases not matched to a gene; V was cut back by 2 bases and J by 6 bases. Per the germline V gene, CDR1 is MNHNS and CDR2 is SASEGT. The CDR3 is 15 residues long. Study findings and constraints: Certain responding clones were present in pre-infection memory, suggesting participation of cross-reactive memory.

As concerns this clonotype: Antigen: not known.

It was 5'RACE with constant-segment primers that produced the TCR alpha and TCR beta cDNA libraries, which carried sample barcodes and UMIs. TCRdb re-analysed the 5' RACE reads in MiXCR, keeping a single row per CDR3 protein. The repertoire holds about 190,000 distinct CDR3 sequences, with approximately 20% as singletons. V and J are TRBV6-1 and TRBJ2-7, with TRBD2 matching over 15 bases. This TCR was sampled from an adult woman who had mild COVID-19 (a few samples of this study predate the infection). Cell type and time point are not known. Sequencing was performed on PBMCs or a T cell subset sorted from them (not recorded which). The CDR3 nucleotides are TGTGCCAGCAGTGAACAGGGACTAGCGGGGGGCGAGCAGTACTTC. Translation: CASSEQGLAGGEQYF.